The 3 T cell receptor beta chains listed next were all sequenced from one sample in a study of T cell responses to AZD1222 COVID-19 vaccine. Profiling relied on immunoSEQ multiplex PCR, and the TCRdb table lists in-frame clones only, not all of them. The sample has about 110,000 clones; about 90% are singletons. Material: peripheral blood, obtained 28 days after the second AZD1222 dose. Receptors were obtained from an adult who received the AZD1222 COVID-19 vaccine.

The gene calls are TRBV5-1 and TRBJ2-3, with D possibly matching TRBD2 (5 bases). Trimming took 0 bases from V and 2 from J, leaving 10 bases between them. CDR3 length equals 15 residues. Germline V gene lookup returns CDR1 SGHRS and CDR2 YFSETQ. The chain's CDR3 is CASSLATGNTDTQYF. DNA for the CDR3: TGCGCCAGCAGCTTGGCGACGGGGAACACAGATACGCAGTATTTT.

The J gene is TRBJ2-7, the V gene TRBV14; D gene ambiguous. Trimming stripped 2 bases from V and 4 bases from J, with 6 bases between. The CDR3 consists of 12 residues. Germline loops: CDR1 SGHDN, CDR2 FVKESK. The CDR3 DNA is TGTGCCAGCAGCCAATCCAGGTACGAGCAGTACTTC. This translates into CASSQSRYEQYF.

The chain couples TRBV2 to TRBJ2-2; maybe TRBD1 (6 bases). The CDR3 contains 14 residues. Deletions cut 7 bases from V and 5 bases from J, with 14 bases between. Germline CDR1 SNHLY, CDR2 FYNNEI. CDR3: CASNLIQGTGELFF. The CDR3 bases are TGTGCCAGCAATCTTATACAGGGAACCGGGGAGCTGTTTTTT.